A selection of T cell receptor beta chains follows, all from one sample in a study of PD-L1 blockade in urothelial cancer. Sequenced by immunoSEQ multiplex PCR; TCRdb stores in-frame clones only, minus some. The sample has tens of thousands of clones, around 90% seen once. The material was PBMCs, obtained around atezolizumab (anti-PD-L1) treatment. Receptors were obtained from a man aged 65 to 79 with urothelial cancer. Each CDR3 is given with its conserved first and last residue. D genes are given only for firm matches. Size is stated for part of the rows, as once, few or many counts, or as a class when the clone is expanded.

TRBV10-3,.,TRBD2,TRBJ2-1,CATRLAGDNEQFF,TGTGCCACCCGACTAGCGGGAGACAATGAGCAGTTCTTC
TRBV9,.,TRBD1,TRBJ1-1,CASSASTGAGGNTEAFF,TGTGCCAGCAGCGCATCGACAGGGGCTGGAGGGAACACTGAAGCTTTCTTT
TRBV25-1,.,TRBD1,TRBJ1-2,CASRDSGTANYGYTF,TGTGCCAGCAGAGATTCCGGGACAGCTAACTATGGCTACACCTTC
TRBV6-1,.,TRBD2,TRBJ2-1,CASGRESYNEQFF,TGTGCCAGCGGGCGGGAGTCCTACAATGAGCAGTTCTTC
TRBV14,once,TRBD2,TRBJ2-1,CASSPRLAGGQNEQFF,TGTGCCAGCAGCCCCAGACTAGCGGGAGGGCAAAATGAGCAGTTCTTC
TRBV28,.,TRBD1,TRBJ2-3,CASSLRQGLGTDTQYF,TGTGCCAGCAGTCTAAGACAGGGGCTGGGCACAGATACGCAGTATTTT
TRBV5-1,.,.,TRBJ2-3,CASSLAGVRSDTQYF,TGCGCCAGCAGCTTGGCCGGGGTGCGGTCAGATACGCAGTATTTT
TRBV16,.,.,TRBJ2-4,CASSQSQIAKNIQYF,TGTGCCAGCAGCCAATCCCAGATAGCCAAAAACATTCAGTACTTC
TRBV18,.,TRBD1,TRBJ2-1,CASSSTGTGALNEQFF,TGTGCCAGCTCATCCACCGGGACAGGGGCTCTCAATGAGCAGTTCTTC
TRBV9,.,TRBD2,TRBJ2-5,CASSPTSGIQETQYF,TGTGCCAGCAGCCCGACTAGCGGGATCCAAGAGACCCAGTACTTC
TRBV28,.,.,TRBJ1-5,CASSLVGGGLSNQPQHF,TGTGCCAGCAGTTTAGTCGGCGGGGGGCTGAGCAATCAGCCCCAGCATTTT
TRBV5-1,.,TRBD1,TRBJ2-6,CASSLEGASVSGANVLTF,TGCGCCAGCAGCTTGGAGGGGGCTTCGGTGTCTGGGGCCAACGTCCTGACTTTC
TRBV30,.,.,TRBJ2-5,CAWSTMRTQYF,TGTGCCTGGAGCACGATGAGGACCCAGTACTTC
TRBV28,.,TRBD1,TRBJ1-1,CASSQYRGGKNTEAFF,TGTGCCAGCAGTCAGTACAGGGGCGGGAAGAACACTGAAGCTTTCTTT
TRBV27,.,.,TRBJ2-7,CASSLVASRIREQYF,TGTGCCAGCAGTTTAGTAGCTAGCCGGATAAGAGAGCAGTACTTC
TRBV9,.,TRBD2,TRBJ2-1,CASGMLSGRGNEQFF,TGTGCCAGCGGGATGCTAAGCGGGAGGGGAAATGAGCAGTTCTTC
TRBV28,.,TRBD1,TRBJ2-3,CASSFGQGVGTDTQYF,TGTGCCAGCAGTTTCGGACAGGGGGTAGGAACAGATACGCAGTATTTT
TRBV7-8,once,TRBD1,TRBJ2-7,CASSLSRDRQYF,TGTGCCAGCAGCTTATCGAGGGACAGACAGTACTTC
TRBV6-5,.,.,TRBJ2-7,CASRPGAPYEQYF,TGTGCCAGCAGACCTGGGGCCCCCTACGAGCAGTACTTC
TRBV25-1,.,TRBD2,TRBJ2-7,CASSRTILACYEQYF,TGTGCCAGCAGTCGGACAATACTAGCGTGTTACGAGCAGTACTTC
TRBV14,.,.,TRBJ2-7,CASSQDTTRTYEQYF,TGTGCCAGCAGCCAAGATACCACGCGAACCTACGAGCAGTACTTC
TRBV9,.,TRBD1,TRBJ2-7,CASSDGQGNEQYF,TGTGCCAGCAGCGACGGACAGGGGAACGAGCAGTACTTC
TRBV5-6,.,.,TRBJ2-1,CASSTFASYNEQFF,TGTGCCAGCAGTACATTTGCCTCCTACAATGAGCAGTTCTTC
TRBV29-1,.,.,TRBJ1-1,CSISGGIRDTVNTEAFF,TGCAGCATTTCCGGGGGGATCCGGGACACAGTGAACACTGAAGCTTTCTTT
TRBV5-4,.,TRBD1,TRBJ2-2,CASSVEQGPNTGELFF,TGTGCCAGCAGCGTCGAACAGGGGCCCAACACCGGGGAGCTGTTTTTT
TRBV4-2,.,TRBD2,TRBJ2-7,CASSQDGTSGRAGEQYF,TGTGCCAGCAGCCAAGATGGGACTAGCGGGAGGGCGGGTGAGCAGTACTTC
TRBV6-1,few,.,TRBJ1-3,CASGLGGNTIYF,TGTGCCAGCGGTTTGGGCGGAAACACCATATATTTT
TRBV6-4,.,.,TRBJ2-3,CASSANTGYTQYF,TGTGCCAGCAGTGCTAATACAGGGTATACGCAGTATTTT
TRBV6-1,.,TRBD1,TRBJ1-5,CASSEGWAGGVQPQHF,TGTGCCAGCAGTGAAGGCTGGGCAGGGGGCGTTCAGCCCCAGCATTTT
TRBV19,.,.,TRBJ1-5,CASSMNTGPYSNQPQHF,TGTGCCAGTAGTATGAATACAGGGCCGTATAGCAATCAGCCCCAGCATTTT
TRBV10-2,.,.,TRBJ2-7,CASSERVGELEQYF,TGCGCCAGCAGTGAGAGGGTAGGGGAACTAGAGCAGTACTTC